Detailed here is one TCR beta chain. Original handling: Using reference gene primer amplification, nucleated cell counts were estimated. Sequencing used immunoSEQ multiplex PCR; TCRdb keeps in-frame clones, though not all of them. V and J calls plus clone size are reproduced from that table; the DNA served to infer D and trimming. The sample contains under 90,000 clones, 91% of which appear only once. These data originate in a study of blood T cell repertoires in COVID-19. Study as a whole: Sites in the United States, Italy and Spain provided acute and convalescent COVID-19 samples. PBMCs, B-cell-depleted T cells, or T cells provided the cDNA or gDNA that made up the material.

This TCR was recovered from a man aged 40-49 years with COVID-19, enrolled during active disease. The sequencing sample was made of peripheral blood.

The DNA for the CDR3 is TGTGCCAGCAGTGTGACGGGGGGGACCACAGATACGCAGTATTTT. Translation: CASSVTGGTTDTQYF. The chain is built from TRBV2 and TRBJ2-3; 8 nucleotides line up with TRBD2. Germline assignment: CDR1 SNHLY and CDR2 FYNNEI. The CDR3 is 15 residues long. After removal of 4 bases from V and 2 bases from J, the junction contained 5 bases not matched to a gene.